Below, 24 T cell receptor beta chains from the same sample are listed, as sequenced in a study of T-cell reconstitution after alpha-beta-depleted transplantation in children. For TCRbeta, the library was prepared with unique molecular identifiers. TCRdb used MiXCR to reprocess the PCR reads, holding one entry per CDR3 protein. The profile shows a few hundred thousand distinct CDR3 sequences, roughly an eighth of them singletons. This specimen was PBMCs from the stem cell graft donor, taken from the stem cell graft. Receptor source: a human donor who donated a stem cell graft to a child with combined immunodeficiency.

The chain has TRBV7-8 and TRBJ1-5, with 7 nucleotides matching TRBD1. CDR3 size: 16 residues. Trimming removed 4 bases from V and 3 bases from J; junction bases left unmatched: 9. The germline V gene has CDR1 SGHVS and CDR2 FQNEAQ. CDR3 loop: CASSSGGQSFNQPQHF. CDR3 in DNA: TGTGCCAGCAGCTCTGGGGGACAGAGTTTCAATCAGCCCCAGCATTTT.

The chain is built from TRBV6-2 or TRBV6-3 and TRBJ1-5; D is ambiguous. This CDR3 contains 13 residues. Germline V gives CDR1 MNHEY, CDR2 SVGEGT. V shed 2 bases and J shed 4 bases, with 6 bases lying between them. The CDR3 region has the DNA TGTGCCAGCAGTTACGGTATTAATCAGCCCCAGCATTTT. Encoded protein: CASSYGINQPQHF.

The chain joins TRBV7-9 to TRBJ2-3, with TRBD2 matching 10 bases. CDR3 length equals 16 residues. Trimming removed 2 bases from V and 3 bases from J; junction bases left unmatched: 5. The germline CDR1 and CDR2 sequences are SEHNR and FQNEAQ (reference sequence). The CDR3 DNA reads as TGTGCCAGCAGCTTACCGACTAGCGGGTGGACAGATACGCAGTATTTT. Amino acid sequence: CASSLPTSGWTDTQYF.

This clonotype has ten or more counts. CDR3 sequence reads: CATRGSLAGTGELFF. The CDR3 nucleotides are TGTGCCACCAGGGGTAGTCTTGCGGGAACCGGGGAGCTGTTTTTT. The chain employs TRBV24-1 and TRBJ2-2; tentative D call: TRBD2 (6 bases). Deletions cut 7 bases from V and 5 bases from J, with 16 bases between. There are 15 residues in the CDR3. Germline V gene data show CDR1 as KGHDR and CDR2 as SFDVKD.

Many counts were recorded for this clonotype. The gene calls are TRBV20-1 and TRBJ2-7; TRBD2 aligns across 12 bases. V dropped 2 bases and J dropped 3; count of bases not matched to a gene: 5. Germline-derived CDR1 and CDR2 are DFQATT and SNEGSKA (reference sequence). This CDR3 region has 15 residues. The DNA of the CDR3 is TGCAGTGCTAGATCTAGCGGGGGGGGGAGCTACGAGCAGTACTTC. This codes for CSARSSGGGSYEQYF.

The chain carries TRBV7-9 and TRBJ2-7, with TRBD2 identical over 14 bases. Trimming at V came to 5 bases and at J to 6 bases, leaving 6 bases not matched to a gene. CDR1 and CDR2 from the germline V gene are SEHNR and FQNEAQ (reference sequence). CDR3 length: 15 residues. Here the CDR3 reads CASSRGTSGSFEQYF. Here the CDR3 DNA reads TGTGCCAGCAGCCGAGGGACTAGCGGGAGTTTCGAGCAGTACTTC.

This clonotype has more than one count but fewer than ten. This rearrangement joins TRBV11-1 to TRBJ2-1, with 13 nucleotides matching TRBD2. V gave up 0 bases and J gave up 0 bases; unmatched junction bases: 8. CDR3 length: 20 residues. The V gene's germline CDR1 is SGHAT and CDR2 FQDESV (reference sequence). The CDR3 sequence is CASSLALGTSGVPSYNEQFF. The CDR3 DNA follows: TGTGCCAGCAGCTTAGCGCTCGGGACTAGCGGGGTCCCCTCCTACAATGAGCAGTTCTTC.

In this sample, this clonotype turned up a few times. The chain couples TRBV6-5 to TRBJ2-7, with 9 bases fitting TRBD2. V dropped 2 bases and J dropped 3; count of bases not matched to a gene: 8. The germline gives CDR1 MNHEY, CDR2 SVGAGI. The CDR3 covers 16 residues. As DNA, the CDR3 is TGTGCCAGCAGTTACCCCGTTGCTAGCGGGATCTACGAGCAGTACTTC. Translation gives CASSYPVASGIYEQYF.

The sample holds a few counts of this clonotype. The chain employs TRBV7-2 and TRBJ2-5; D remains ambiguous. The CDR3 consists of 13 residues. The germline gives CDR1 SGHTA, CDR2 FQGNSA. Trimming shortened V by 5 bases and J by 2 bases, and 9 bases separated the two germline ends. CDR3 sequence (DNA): TGTGCCAGCAGCACGACAATACAAGAGACCCAGTACTTC. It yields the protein CASSTTIQETQYF. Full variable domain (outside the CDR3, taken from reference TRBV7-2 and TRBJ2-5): GAGVSQSPSNKVTEKGKDVELRCDPISGHTALYWYRQSLGQGLEFLIYFQGNSAPDKSGLPSDRFSAERTGGSVSTLTIQRTQQEDSAVYLCASSTTIQETQYFGPGTRLLVL.

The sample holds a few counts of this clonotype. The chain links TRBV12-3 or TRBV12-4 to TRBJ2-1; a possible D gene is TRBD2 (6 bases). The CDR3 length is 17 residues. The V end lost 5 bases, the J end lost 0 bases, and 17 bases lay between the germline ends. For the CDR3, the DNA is TGTGCCAGCAGTCCGACTTCTAGCGCGAGCTCCTACAATGAGCAGTTCTTC. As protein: CASSPTSSASSYNEQFF.

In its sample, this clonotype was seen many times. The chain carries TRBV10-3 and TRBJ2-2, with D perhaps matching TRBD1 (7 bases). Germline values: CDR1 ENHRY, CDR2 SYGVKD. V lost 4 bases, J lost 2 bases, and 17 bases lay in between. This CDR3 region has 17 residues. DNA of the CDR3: TGTGCCATCAGTGCGGACAGGACTAATGTAAACACCGGGGAGCTGTTTTTT. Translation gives CAISADRTNVNTGELFF.

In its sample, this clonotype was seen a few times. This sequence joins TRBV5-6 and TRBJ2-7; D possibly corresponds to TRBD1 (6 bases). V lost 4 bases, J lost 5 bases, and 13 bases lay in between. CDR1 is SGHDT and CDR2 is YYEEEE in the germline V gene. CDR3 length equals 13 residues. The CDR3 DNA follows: TGTGCCAGCAGCATACAGGGTCGGAACGAGCAGTACTTC. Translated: CASSIQGRNEQYF.

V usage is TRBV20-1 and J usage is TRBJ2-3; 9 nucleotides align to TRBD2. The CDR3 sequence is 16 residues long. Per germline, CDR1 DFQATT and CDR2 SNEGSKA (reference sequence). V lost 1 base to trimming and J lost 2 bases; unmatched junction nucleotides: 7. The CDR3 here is CSARVSGSGYTDTQYF. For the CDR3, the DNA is TGCAGTGCTAGAGTTAGCGGGAGTGGATACACAGATACGCAGTATTTT.

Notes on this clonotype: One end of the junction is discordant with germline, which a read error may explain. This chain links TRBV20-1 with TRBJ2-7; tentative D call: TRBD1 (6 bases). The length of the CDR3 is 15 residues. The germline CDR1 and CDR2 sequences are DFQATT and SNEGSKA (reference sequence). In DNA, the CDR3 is TGCTGTGCTAGAGATGCCAGGGGACCCCCCTACGAGCAGTACTTC. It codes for CCARDARGPPYEQYF.

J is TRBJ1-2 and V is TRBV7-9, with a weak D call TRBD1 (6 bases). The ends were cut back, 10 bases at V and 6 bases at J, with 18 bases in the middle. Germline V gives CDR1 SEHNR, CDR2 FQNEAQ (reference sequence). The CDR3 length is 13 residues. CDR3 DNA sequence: TGTGCCACCCTGGAACAGGGCTCTGATGGCTACACCTTC. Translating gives CATLEQGSDGYTF.

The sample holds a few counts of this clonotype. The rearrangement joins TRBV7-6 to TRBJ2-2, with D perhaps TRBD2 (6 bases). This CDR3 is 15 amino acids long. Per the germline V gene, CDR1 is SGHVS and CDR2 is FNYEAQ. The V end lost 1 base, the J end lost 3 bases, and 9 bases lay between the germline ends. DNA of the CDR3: TGTGCCAGCAGCTTAGGGTCTAGCGACACCGGGGAGCTGTTTTTT. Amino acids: CASSLGSSDTGELFF.

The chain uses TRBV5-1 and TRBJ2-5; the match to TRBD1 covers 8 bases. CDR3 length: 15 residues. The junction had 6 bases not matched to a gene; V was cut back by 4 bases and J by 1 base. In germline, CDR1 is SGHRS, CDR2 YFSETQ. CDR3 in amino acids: CASSPRDRIQETQYF. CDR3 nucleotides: TGCGCCAGCAGCCCCCGGGACAGGATCCAAGAGACCCAGTACTTC.

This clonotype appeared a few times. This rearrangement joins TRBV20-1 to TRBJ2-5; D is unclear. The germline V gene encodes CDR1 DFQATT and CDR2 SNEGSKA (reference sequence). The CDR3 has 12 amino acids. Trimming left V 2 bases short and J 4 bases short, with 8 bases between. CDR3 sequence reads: CSARWLGETQYF. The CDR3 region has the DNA TGCAGTGCTAGATGGCTAGGAGAGACCCAGTACTTC.

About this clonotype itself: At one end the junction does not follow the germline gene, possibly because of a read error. The CDR3 loop is CCASSGSRSYNEQFF. CDR3 coding DNA: TGCTGTGCTAGTAGTGGGAGTAGGTCCTACAATGAGCAGTTCTTC. This sequence joins TRBV20-1 and TRBJ2-1; TRBD2 might be the D (5 bases). CDR3 length: 15 residues. Germline assignment: CDR1 DFQATT and CDR2 SNEGSKA (reference sequence).

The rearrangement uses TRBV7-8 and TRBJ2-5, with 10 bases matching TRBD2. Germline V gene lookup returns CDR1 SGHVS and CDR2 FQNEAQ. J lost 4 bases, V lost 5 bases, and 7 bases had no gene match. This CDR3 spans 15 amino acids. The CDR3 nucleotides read TGTGCCAGCAGCCAACCGGGACTAGCGAGAGAGACCCAGTACTTC. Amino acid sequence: CASSQPGLARETQYF.

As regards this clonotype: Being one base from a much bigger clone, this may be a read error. Written as DNA, the CDR3 is TGTGCCAGCAGTTGCTCAGCCGGGACAGGGGGCTACGAGCAGTACTTC. Residues: CASSCSAGTGGYEQYF. The rearrangement uses TRBV6-5 and TRBJ2-7; TRBD1 matches at 11 bases. The ends lost 4 bases at V and 3 bases at J; junction bases unmatched: 8. Germline assignment: CDR1 MNHEY and CDR2 SVGAGI. The CDR3 covers 16 residues.

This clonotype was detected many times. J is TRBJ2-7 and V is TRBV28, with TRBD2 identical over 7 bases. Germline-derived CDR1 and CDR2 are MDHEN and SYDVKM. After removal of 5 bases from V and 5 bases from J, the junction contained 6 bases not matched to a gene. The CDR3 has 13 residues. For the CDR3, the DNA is TGTGCCAGCAGTCCCCCGGGGGGTCACGAGCAGTACTTC. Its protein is CASSPPGGHEQYF.

In DNA, the CDR3 is TGTGCCAGCAGCTTAACGGCGGGAGAGACGAATGAGCAGTTCTTC. This encodes CASSLTAGETNEQFF. J is TRBJ2-1 and V is TRBV7-2; 7 bases line up with TRBD2. The CDR3 is 15 amino acids. J lost 7 bases, V lost 2 bases, and 8 bases had no gene match. Germline assignment: CDR1 SGHTA and CDR2 FQGNSA.

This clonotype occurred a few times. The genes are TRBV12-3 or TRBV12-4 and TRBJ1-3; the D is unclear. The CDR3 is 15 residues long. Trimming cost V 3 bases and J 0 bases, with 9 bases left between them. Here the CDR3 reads CASSLGGNSGNTIYF. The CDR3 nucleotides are TGTGCCAGCAGTTTGGGCGGGAACTCTGGAAACACCATATATTTT.